The source of this T cell receptor beta chain is a study of shared clonotypes between healthy human individuals. Looking at the study overall: The donors, a couple of women and a few men, were aged 18 to 49. For every donor, three CD4 naive, three CD4 memory, two CD8 naive and one CD8 memory plates were used. Whole-study findings and limits: Clonotypes not shared had lower generation probabilities than those common to all four donors.

TCRdb's table, derived via immunoSEQ multiplex PCR, lists solely in-frame clones and lacks some. The sample lists 300,000 to 400,000 clones, approximately 79% occurring once. About this clone: The target antigen is unknown.

Per the germline V gene, CDR1 is ENHRY and CDR2 is SYGVKD. The CDR3 is made up of 13 amino acids. Between the trimmed V and J ends, which lost 7 bases and 2 bases, there was a span of 10 bases. The TCR comes from a man in his thirties or forties in good health. Specimen: memory CD4+ T cells sorted from blood. Subset noted: CD45RA-negative fraction. The chain combines TRBV10-3 with TRBJ2-3; D is tentatively TRBD1 or TRBD2 (5 bases each). CDR3 sequence: CAIKGTNTDTQYF. The CDR3 DNA reads TGTGCCATCAAGGGGACCAACACAGATACGCAGTATTTT.